This TCR beta chain derives from a study of shared clonotypes between healthy human individuals (dated by TCRdb to 2019 to 2021). In terms of the full investigation: The cohort included three men and a couple of women between 18 and 49 years of age. To estimate repertoire size and how much clonotype sharing occurs between individuals, the study deeply sequenced the blood TCR repertoires of about five healthy adults. Libraries were prepared and TCR repertoires were sequenced by different laboratories using diverse techniques, in order to increase sequencing depth and limit assay-specific biases. Leukapheresis yielded between about 0.85 and 9 billion PBMCs per donor. For each donor, CD4 naive and CD4 memory were each run on three plates, CD8 naive on two plates, and CD8 memory on one plate.

Study-wide conclusions, independent of this receptor: Even with the large sequencing depth, rarefaction of the sorted-subset datasets indicated that sequencing was incomplete. Around 5.4% of naive CD4, 3.5% of naive CD8, roughly 2.5% of memory CD4, and around 0.4% of memory CD8 clonotypes were shared across a few donors. Pairwise subsampling led to the expectation that sequencing depth would affect the degree of clonotype sharing among donors. The small number of donors limited the genetic and exposure-history diversity represented. Naive subsets generally had larger estimated clonotype richness than memory subsets. Clonotypes shared by all four sorted-subset donors showed higher generation probabilities than non-shared clonotypes. Sampling was limited to blood, and TCR repertoires in tissue likely differ from TCR repertoires in blood.

Donors were healthy HIV-negative adults with no recently reported acute infections or vaccinations. Only Caucasian adults living in Nashville, Tennessee, USA were represented among the donors. Magnetic negative selection was used to enrich CD4+ T cells, after which naive cells were positively selected on CD45RA and the negative fraction became the memory subset. After blood collection by leukapheresis, PBMCs were isolated using Ficoll-Histopaque density gradient centrifugation and then cryopreserved in the vapor phase of liquid nitrogen. Analytical flow cytometry was used to check the purity and quantity of every magnetically sorted T cell population. Genomic DNA was isolated from each sorted fraction and quantified by UV absorbance on a Nanodrop 2000c. TCR CDR3 regions were amplified from genomic DNA by multiplex PCR using the deep immunoSEQ assay. Extracted genomic DNA from each cell subset was spread evenly across all wells of several immunoSEQ 96-well plates, with each plate serving as a replicate. For sorted subsets, around 200 ng genomic DNA, equal to approximately 30,000 T cell genomes, was loaded into each replicate PCR. The purified libraries were quantified using a Qubit 3.0 fluorometer, sized with a Bioanalyzer 2100, and then quantified again using the KAPA Library Quantification kit. Every immunoSEQ 96-well plate was sequenced on a dedicated single-read 150-cycle Illumina NextSeq 550 flow cell. Under the source paper's analysis protocol: Because only junctional sequences without quality scores were contained in the immunoSEQ output, filtering matching that applied to full-length reads could not be performed. Sequences were annotated with PyIR, a Python wrapper for IgBLAST v1.9, using IMGT germline references to assign V/J genes and CDR3. Reads were removed for weak V/J assignments (E-value above 1e-6), missing CDR3, stop codons, out-of-frame junctions, or ambiguous translated residues. V3J clonotypes were defined as sequences sharing an identical inferred V gene, J gene, and CDR3 amino acid sequence. The percentage overlap between two repertoires was calculated by dividing the number of shared unique clonotypes by the size of the smaller repertoire. Repertoire richness was assessed with RTK rarefaction, the Chao1 estimator, and Recon v2.1 estimates of unobserved clonotypes. For all TCRbeta clonotypes obtained by the gDNA method from a few donors, generation probabilities were computed with OLGA. This is the immuneACCESS table as TCRdb keeps it, with only in-frame sequences that have V and J called. A part of the clones is gone; compared with another copy, unresolved V genes explain less than half, and the rest is unexplained. V and J calls and clone size come straight from that table; D and trimming were deduced from the DNA. The sample records about 2 million clones, roughly 95% of which are singletons. The ten largest clones take up 0.1% to 0.15% of the sample.

This clone was observed once. Its antigen is unknown. The input lacks base qualities; no much larger clone sits a single base away. V is cut by 6 bases and J by 4 bases, and the space between the germline ends is 19 bases. Including the terminal cysteine and phenylalanine, the CDR3 comprises 16 residues. Only the CDR3 portion is preserved as DNA: 48 bases, with reading frame beginning at the first base. Based on the germline V gene, the CDR1 and CDR2 sequences are MDHEN and SYDVKM. This chain joins TRBV28 to TRBJ1-5; matching of 6 bases hints at TRBD1 as the D gene. This sequence was found in a man younger than 35 in good health. Material: naive CD4+ T cells sorted from blood. The cell subset or site label corresponds to: CD45RA+ positively selected. The CDR3 region reads CASRIGGLVRNQPQHF. The DNA sequence reads TGTGCCAGCAGGATCGGGGGCCTAGTGAGGAATCAGCCCCAGCATTTT.